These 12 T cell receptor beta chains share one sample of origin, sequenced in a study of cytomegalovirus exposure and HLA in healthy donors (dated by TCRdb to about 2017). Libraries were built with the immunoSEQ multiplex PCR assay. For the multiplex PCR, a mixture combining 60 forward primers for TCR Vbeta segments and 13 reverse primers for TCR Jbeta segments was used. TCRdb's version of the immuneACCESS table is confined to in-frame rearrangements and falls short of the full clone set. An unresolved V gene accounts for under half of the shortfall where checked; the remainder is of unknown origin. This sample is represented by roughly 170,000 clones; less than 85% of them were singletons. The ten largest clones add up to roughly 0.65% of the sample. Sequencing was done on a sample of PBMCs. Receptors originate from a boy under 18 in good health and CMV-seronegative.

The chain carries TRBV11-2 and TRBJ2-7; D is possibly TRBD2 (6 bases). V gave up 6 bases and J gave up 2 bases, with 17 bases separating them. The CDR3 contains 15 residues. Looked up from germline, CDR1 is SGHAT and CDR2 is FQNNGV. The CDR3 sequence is CASRIPGLLTYEQYF. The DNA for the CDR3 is TGTGCCAGCAGGATCCCGGGACTCTTAACCTACGAGCAGTACTTC.

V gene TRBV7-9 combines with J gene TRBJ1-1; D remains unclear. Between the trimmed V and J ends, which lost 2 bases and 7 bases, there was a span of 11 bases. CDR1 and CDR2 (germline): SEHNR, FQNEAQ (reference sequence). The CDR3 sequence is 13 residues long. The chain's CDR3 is CASSLTPSDEAFF. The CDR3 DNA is TGTGCCAGCAGCTTAACACCTTCAGATGAAGCTTTCTTT.

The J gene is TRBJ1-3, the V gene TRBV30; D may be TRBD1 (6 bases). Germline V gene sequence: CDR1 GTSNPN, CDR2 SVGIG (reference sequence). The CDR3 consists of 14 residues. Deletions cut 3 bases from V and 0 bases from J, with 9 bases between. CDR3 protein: CAWSTGTSGNTIYF. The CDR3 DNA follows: TGTGCCTGGAGCACAGGGACCTCTGGAAACACCATATATTTT.

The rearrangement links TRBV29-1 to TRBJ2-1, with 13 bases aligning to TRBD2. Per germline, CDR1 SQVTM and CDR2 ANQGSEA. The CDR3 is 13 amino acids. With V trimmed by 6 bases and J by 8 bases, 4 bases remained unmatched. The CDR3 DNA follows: TGCAGCGTACGGACTAGCGGGAGCTATGAGCAGTTCTTC. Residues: CSVRTSGSYEQFF.

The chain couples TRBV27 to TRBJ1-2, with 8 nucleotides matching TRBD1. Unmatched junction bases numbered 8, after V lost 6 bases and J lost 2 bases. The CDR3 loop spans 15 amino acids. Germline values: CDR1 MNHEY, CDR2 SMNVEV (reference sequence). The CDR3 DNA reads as TGTGCCAGCAGGGGACTCCAGGGGGCGAACTATGGCTACACCTTC. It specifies CASRGLQGANYGYTF.

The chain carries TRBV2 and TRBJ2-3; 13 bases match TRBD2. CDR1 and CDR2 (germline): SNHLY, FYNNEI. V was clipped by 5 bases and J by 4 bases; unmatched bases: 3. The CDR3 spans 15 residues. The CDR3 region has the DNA TGTGCCAGCAGTTGGACTAGCGGGAGCGCAGATACGCAGTATTTT. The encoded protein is CASSWTSGSADTQYF. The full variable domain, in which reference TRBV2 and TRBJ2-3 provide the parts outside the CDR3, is EPEVTQTPSHQVTQMGQEVILRCVPISNHLYFYWYRQILGQKVEFLVSFYNNEISEKSEIFDDQFSVERPDGSNFTLKIRSTKLEDSAMYFCASSWTSGSADTQYFGPGTRLTVL.

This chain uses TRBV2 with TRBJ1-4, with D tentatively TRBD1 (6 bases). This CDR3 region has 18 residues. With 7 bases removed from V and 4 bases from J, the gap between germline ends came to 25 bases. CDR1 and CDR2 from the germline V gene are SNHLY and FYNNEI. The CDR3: CASKSLRGGFENNEKLFF. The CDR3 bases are TGTGCCAGCAAGTCCCTCAGGGGCGGGTTCGAGAATAATGAAAAACTGTTTTTT.

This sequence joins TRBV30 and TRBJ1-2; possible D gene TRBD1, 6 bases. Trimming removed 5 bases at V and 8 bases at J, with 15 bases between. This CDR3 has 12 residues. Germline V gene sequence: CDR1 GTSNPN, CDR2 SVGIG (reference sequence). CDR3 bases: TGTGCCTGGGACTGGGGGGGCGCGGGCTACACCTTC. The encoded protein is CAWDWGGAGYTF.

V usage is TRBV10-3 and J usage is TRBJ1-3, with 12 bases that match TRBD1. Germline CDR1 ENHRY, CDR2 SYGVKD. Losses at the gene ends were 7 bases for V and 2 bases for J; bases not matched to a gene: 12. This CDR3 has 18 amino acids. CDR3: CAITANTGTGGTGNTIYF. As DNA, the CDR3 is TGTGCCATCACAGCCAACACCGGGACAGGGGGCACTGGAAACACCATATATTTT.

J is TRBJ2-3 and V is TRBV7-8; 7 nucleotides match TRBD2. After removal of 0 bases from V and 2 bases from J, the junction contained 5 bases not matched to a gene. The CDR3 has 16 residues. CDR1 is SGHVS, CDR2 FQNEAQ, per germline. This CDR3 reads CASSLARDYHTDTQYF. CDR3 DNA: TGTGCCAGCAGCTTAGCCCGGGACTACCACACAGATACGCAGTATTTT.

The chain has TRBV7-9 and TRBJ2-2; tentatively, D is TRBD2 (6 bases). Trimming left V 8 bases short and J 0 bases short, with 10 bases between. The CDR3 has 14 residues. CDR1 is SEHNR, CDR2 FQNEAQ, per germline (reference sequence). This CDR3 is CASGTHANTGELFF. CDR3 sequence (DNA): TGTGCCAGCGGGACTCATGCGAACACCGGGGAGCTGTTTTTT. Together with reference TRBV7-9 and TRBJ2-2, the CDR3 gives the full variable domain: DTGVSQNPRHKITKRGQNVTFRCDPISEHNRLYWYRQTLGQGPEFLTYFQNEAQLEKSRLLSDRFSAERPKGSFSTLEIQRTEQGDSAMYLCASGTHANTGELFFGEGSRLTVL.

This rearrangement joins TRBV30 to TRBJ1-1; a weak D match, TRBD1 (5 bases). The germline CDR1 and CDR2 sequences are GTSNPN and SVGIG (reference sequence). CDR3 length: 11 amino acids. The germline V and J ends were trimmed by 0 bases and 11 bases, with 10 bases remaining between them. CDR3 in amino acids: CAWSVSGAAFF. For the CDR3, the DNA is TGTGCCTGGAGTGTAAGCGGGGCGGCTTTCTTT.